This entry features one T cell receptor (beta chain) sequence. Its antigen target is currently unknown. Base qualities are not recorded, but no much larger clone differs from it by a single base. TCRbeta CDR3 regions were amplified from genomic DNA using the immunoSEQ Assay, a bias-controlled multiplex PCR. Concerning the study's data processing: The number of nucleated cells in each sample was estimated by amplification of reference gene primers within the assay. To quantify the absolute abundance of each unique TCRbeta CDR3 rearrangement, sequence reads were collapsed and filtered. For each sample, productive Simpson clonality was calculated by taking the square root of Simpson's diversity index across productive rearrangements. The table comes from immuneACCESS by way of TCRdb, which keeps in-frame sequences with V and J called. Part of the clones is missing from these tables; in studies checked, under half for an unresolved V gene and the rest for unknown reasons. The DNA was the basis for D and trimming; V, J and clone size are from that table. The sample table lists approximately 170,000 clones, more than 65% of them with a count of one. The ten top clones hold more than 9% of the sample.

This specimen belongs to a study of blood T cell repertoires in COVID-19 (dated by TCRdb to 2018 to 2021). Some background on the complete study: The collaborator samples originated in the United States, Italy and Spain and spanned the acute and convalescent phases of COVID-19. The material from the prospective study consisted of cDNA or gDNA derived from T cells, B-cell-depleted T cells, or PBMCs. Subjects who had been exposed to COVID-19, were actively infected with it, or had recovered from it provided the deeply sampled blood TCRbeta repertoires that made up the dataset. The repertoires were made available in a free public database intended to serve as a resource for research on the immune response to SARS-CoV-2. Samples were obtained from the ongoing ImmuneRACE study (first 160 participants) and from 950 to 1,500 subjects provided by 6 global collaborators. Sample metadata almost always included a de-identified subject ID, COVID-19 status, age in years and sex. Where available, HLA class I and class II types were taken from metadata supplied by the sample provider and were not determined by assay-based typing. Broad study findings and their caveats: The amount of clinical and demographic metadata varied by source and participant and was provided uncurated.

As encoded in the germline V gene (reference sequence), CDR1 is LGHDT while CDR2 is YNNKEL. The CDR3 spans 13 residues, from the cysteine through the phenylalanine. The retained sequence is limited to the CDR3, 39 bases, with the frame set at the first base. Trimming at the junction amounts to 2 bases on V and 10 bases on J, and the germline ends lie 12 bases apart. The collaborating institutions used their own protocols to collect whole blood in K2EDTA tubes. For TCRbeta analysis, collaborators shipped samples in one of three forms: frozen whole blood, isolated PBMCs, or DNA extracted from either of those sample types.

Sequences were obtained from peripheral blood. The chain links TRBV3-1 (or the pseudogene TRBV3-2) with TRBJ2-1; no D gene is confidently identified. The clonotype was recovered from a woman of 80 years or more with active or convalescent COVID-19. The CDR3 in this case is CASSQKSSGEQFF. The base sequence is TGTGCCAGCAGCCAAAAATCGTCCGGGGAGCAGTTCTTC.